The 21 T cell receptor beta chains reported below all come from one sample, sequenced in a study of blood T cell repertoires in COVID-19. Measured with immunoSEQ multiplex PCR; TCRdb has only the in-frame clones, and not every one. Seen here are 150,000 to 200,000 clones, approximately 88% observed once, and the top ten hold approximately 13%. The sequenced material came from PBMCs or T cells enriched from blood (not recorded which). The receptors here all came from a woman aged 60 to 75 who had recovered from COVID-19.

This chain links TRBV7-2 with TRBJ1-5; D is unclear. The germline gives CDR1 SGHTA, CDR2 FQGNSA. Trimming took off 2 bases at V and 0 bases at J, with 8 bases between the two ends. The length of the CDR3 is 15 residues. The CDR3 DNA sequence: TGTGCCAGCAGCTTATCCAGTTTTAGCAATCAGCCCCAGCATTTT. Its protein product is CASSLSSFSNQPQHF.

V and J are TRBV5-1 and TRBJ2-1; D is unresolved. The CDR3 runs 15 residues. The V gene's germline CDR1 is SGHRS and CDR2 YFSETQ. Trimming removed 1 base from V and 3 bases from J, with 11 bases in between. The CDR3 sequence is CASSLRASGYNEQFF. In nucleotides, the CDR3 is TGCGCCAGCAGCTTGCGAGCTTCCGGCTACAATGAGCAGTTCTTC. Filled out from reference TRBV5-1 and TRBJ2-1, the complete variable domain reads KAGVTQTPRYLIKTRGQQVTLSCSPISGHRSVSWYQQTPGQGLQFLFEYFSETQRNKGNFPGRFSGRQFSNSRSEMNVSTLELGDSALYLCASSLRASGYNEQFFGPGTRLTVL.

As concerns this clone: Its ends do not fully match the called genes, so a read error is possible. This rearrangement joins TRBV19 to TRBJ2-4; D is unclear. CDR1 and CDR2 from the germline V gene are LNHDA and SQIVND (reference sequence). This CDR3 is 13 amino acids long. The CDR3: CASSLTAQNIQYF. DNA for the CDR3: TGTGCCAGTAGTCTCACAGCCCAAAACATTCAGTACTTC.

The genes are TRBV7-2 and TRBJ2-5; D may be TRBD2 (6 bases). Trimming left V 1 base short and J 1 base short, with 22 bases between. The CDR3 has 19 residues. Germline assignment: CDR1 SGHTA and CDR2 FQGNSA. CDR3 loop: CASSLDPASGGQLQETQYF. The CDR3 DNA reads TGTGCCAGCAGCTTAGATCCGGCCTCCGGAGGGCAGCTCCAAGAGACCCAGTACTTC.

The chain uses TRBV28 and TRBJ2-7; D might be TRBD1 (5 bases). The germline CDR1 and CDR2 sequences are MDHEN and SYDVKM. Trimming shortened V by 8 bases and J by 3 bases, and 17 bases separated the two germline ends. The CDR3 is 14 amino acids. The CDR3 bases are TGTGCCAGCGGACATCCCACGGACAACTACGAGCAGTACTTC. Encoded protein: CASGHPTDNYEQYF.

The rearrangement uses TRBV4-2 and TRBJ1-4; D is possibly TRBD1 (6 bases). CDR1 is LGHNA and CDR2 is YNFKEQ in the germline V gene. The ends were cut back, 4 bases at V and 4 bases at J, with 10 bases in the middle. There are 14 residues in the CDR3. CDR3: CASSPGGLNEKLFF. CDR3 nucleotide sequence: TGTGCCAGCAGCCCTGGGGGCCTTAATGAAAAACTGTTTTTT.

The table lists this clone with a count of one. The chain links TRBV5-1 to TRBJ2-5, with 8 bases lining up with TRBD1. V lost 6 bases, J lost 1 base, and 8 bases stayed unmatched. The CDR3 is 15 amino acids. CDR1 SGHRS and CDR2 YFSETQ come from the germline V gene. The DNA for the CDR3 is TGCGCCAGCACCCTGTCAGGGGGCAGCCAAGAGACCCAGTACTTC. Translated: CASTLSGGSQETQYF.

The rearrangement links TRBV6-5 to TRBJ1-3; D may be TRBD1 (5 bases). Trimming left V 6 bases short and J 0 bases short, with 12 bases between. CDR3 length: 15 residues. The V gene's germline CDR1 is MNHEY and CDR2 SVGAGI. CDR3 DNA sequence: TGTGCCAGCAGCCCCGACAGATACTCTGGAAACACCATATATTTT. Residues: CASSPDRYSGNTIYF.

V is TRBV7-9 and J is TRBJ2-2, with 8 bases aligning to TRBD1. Germline lookup yields CDR1 SEHNR and CDR2 FQNEAQ (reference sequence). V lost 3 bases and J lost 5; bases outside the gene matches: 11. The CDR3 totals 17 residues. In nucleotides, the CDR3 is TGTGCCAGCAGCTTCGCCGCAGGACAGGGTGGGACCGGGGAGCTGTTTTTT. Its translation is CASSFAAGQGGTGELFF.

The CDR3 is CATSRGVGQPQHF. For the CDR3, the DNA is TGTGCCACCAGCCGGGGGGTTGGCCAGCCCCAGCATTTT. The chain is built from TRBV15 and TRBJ1-5; D is possibly TRBD1 (5 bases). Germline V CDR1 and CDR2: LNHNV, YYDKDF (reference sequence). The CDR3 has 13 residues. Trimming took 5 bases from V and 7 from J, leaving 12 bases between them.

Only one count was recorded for this clone. This chain uses TRBV9 with TRBJ1-6, with a tentative D call TRBD1 (6 bases). V lost 3 bases, J lost 5 bases, and 12 bases lay in between. The CDR3 covers 15 residues. Germline CDR1 SGDLS, CDR2 YYNGEE. The CDR3 is CASSDAGAHNSPLHF. CDR3 nucleotides: TGTGCCAGCAGCGATGCGGGGGCCCATAATTCACCCCTCCACTTT.

The chain employs TRBV18 and TRBJ2-7, with 11 bases lining up with TRBD2. The CDR3 runs to 13 residues. V was clipped by 3 bases and J by 6 bases; unmatched bases: 1. Germline values: CDR1 KGHSH, CDR2 LQKENI. Written as DNA, the CDR3 is TGTGCCAGCTCACCTGGGACTAGCGGCGAGCAGTACTTC. Its protein is CASSPGTSGEQYF.

This clone was seen only once. The chain couples TRBV7-2 to TRBJ2-5, with 11 bases matching TRBD2. This CDR3 is built from 16 residues. Germline V gene sequence: CDR1 SGHTA, CDR2 FQGNSA. V was clipped by 5 bases and J by 4 bases; unmatched bases: 9. The DNA of the CDR3 is TGTGCCAGCAGCAGAGGGGTTAGCGGGAGGGGAGAGACCCAGTACTTC. Translating it yields CASSRGVSGRGETQYF.

The chain couples TRBV3-1 (or the pseudogene TRBV3-2) to TRBJ1-5, with D possibly TRBD1 on 6 matching bases. This CDR3 has 15 residues. V was clipped by 5 bases and J by 3 bases, with 14 bases between them. Germline loops: CDR1 LGHDT, CDR2 YNNKEL (reference sequence). Here the CDR3 reads CASSAGRGYNQPQHF. CDR3 coding DNA: TGTGCCAGCAGCGCCGGTAGGGGGTACAATCAGCCCCAGCATTTT.

This chain links TRBV5-5 with TRBJ2-5; D is uncertain. The CDR3 contains 13 residues. The ends were cut back, 4 bases at V and 2 bases at J, with 9 bases in the middle. Germline-derived CDR1 and CDR2 are SGHKS and YYEKEE (reference sequence). CDR3 coding DNA: TGTGCCAGCAGCCGCGGTGCTCAAGAGACCCAGTACTTC. This encodes CASSRGAQETQYF.

This clone appeared a few times. This chain links TRBV13 with TRBJ2-3; TRBD1 is a possible D gene (5 bases). This CDR3 is built from 15 residues. V was trimmed by 5 bases and J by 4 bases, leaving 16 bases between them. The germline V gene has CDR1 PRHDT and CDR2 FYEKMQ (reference sequence). This CDR3 reads CASSLRPGIADTQYF. CDR3 bases: TGTGCCAGCAGCCTTAGACCAGGGATCGCAGATACGCAGTATTTT. Based on the CDR3 plus reference TRBV13 and TRBJ2-3, the full variable domain is AAGVIQSPRHLIKEKRETATLKCYPIPRHDTVYWYQQGPGQDPQFLISFYEKMQSDKGSIPDRFSAQQFSDYHSELNMSSLELGDSALYFCASSLRPGIADTQYFGPGTRLTVL.

The chain employs TRBV7-8 and TRBJ2-5, with TRBD1 matching 7 bases. CDR1 is SGHVS, CDR2 FQNEAQ, per germline. CDR3 length equals 17 residues. V dropped 1 base and J dropped 3; count of bases not matched to a gene: 11. CDR3 in amino acids: CASSLDYIGQDKETQYF. CDR3 coding DNA: TGTGCCAGCAGCTTAGATTATATAGGACAGGACAAAGAGACCCAGTACTTC.

The chain employs TRBV4-1 and TRBJ1-5; unclear D gene. CDR3 size: 15 residues. From germline, CDR1 is MGHRA and CDR2 YSYEKL. Trimming took 0 bases from V and 7 from J, leaving 13 bases between them. CDR3 protein: CASSQDGVGWQPQHF. CDR3 bases: TGCGCCAGCAGCCAAGACGGGGTTGGGTGGCAGCCCCAGCATTTT.

About this clone: Compared with germline, one end of the junction differs, possibly owing to a read error. This rearrangement joins TRBV5-5 to TRBJ1-1; D not resolved. Germline V CDR1 and CDR2: SGHKS, YYEKEE (reference sequence). CDR3 length: 15 amino acids. CDR3 amino acids: CASTLGFQANTEAFF. DNA for the CDR3: TGTGCCAGCACCTTGGGATTTCAGGCGAACACTGAAGCTTTCTTT.

The V call is TRBV27, the J call TRBJ2-2, with 10 bases aligning to TRBD2. CDR3 length equals 15 residues. Trimming at V came to 5 bases and at J to 3 bases, leaving 3 bases not matched to a gene. Germline values: CDR1 MNHEY, CDR2 SMNVEV (reference sequence). CDR3 nucleotide sequence: TGTGCCAGCAGTCCGACTAGCGGGTACACCGGGGAGCTGTTTTTT. This encodes CASSPTSGYTGELFF.

The genes are TRBV19 and TRBJ1-2; D is undetermined. The V end lost 7 bases, the J end lost 3 bases, and 18 bases lay between the germline ends. CDR3 length: 15 residues. Germline values: CDR1 LNHDA, CDR2 SQIVND (reference sequence). Here the CDR3 DNA reads TGTGCCAGTATACTCACTCCTACCTCTTACTATGGCTACACCTTC. Protein sequence: CASILTPTSYYGYTF.